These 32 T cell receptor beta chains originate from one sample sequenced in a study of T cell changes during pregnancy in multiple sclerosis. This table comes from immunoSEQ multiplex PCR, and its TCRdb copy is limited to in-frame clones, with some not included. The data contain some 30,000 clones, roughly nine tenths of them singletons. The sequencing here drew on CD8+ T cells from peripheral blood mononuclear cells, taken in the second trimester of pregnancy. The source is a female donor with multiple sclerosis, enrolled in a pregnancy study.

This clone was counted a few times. The CDR3 spells CASSWPTDMNTEAFF. CDR3 nucleotide sequence: TGTGCCAGCAGTTGGCCCACAGACATGAACACTGAAGCTTTCTTT. The chain uses TRBV28 and TRBJ1-1; the D is unclear. Trimming took off 4 bases at V and 0 bases at J, with 12 bases between the two ends. CDR1 and CDR2 (germline): MDHEN, SYDVKM. The CDR3 covers 15 residues.

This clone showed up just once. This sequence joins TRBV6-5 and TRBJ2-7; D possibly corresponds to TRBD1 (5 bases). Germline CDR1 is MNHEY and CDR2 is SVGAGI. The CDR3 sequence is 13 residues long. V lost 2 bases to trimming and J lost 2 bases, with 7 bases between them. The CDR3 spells CASSYDRAYEQYF. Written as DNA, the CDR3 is TGTGCCAGCAGTTACGACAGAGCCTACGAGCAGTACTTC.

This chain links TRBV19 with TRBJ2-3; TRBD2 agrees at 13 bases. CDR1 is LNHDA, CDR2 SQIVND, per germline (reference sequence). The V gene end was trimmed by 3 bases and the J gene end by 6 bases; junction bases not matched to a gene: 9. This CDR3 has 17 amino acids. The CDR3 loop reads CASSIGGGTSGTDTQYF. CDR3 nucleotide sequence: TGTGCCAGTAGTATCGGGGGGGGGACTAGCGGGACTGATACGCAGTATTTT.

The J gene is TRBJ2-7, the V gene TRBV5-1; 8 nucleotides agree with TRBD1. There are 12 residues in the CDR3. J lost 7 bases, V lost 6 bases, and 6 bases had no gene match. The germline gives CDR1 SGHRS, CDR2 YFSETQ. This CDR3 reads CASTDRAGEQYF. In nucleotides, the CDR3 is TGCGCCAGCACGGACAGGGCGGGGGAGCAGTACTTC.

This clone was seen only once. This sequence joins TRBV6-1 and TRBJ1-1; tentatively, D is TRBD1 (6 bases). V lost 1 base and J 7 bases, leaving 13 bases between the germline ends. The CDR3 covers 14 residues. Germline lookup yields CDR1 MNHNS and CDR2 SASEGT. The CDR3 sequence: CASSEGQAAGEAFF. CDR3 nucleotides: TGTGCCAGCAGTGAAGGACAGGCAGCCGGTGAAGCTTTCTTT.

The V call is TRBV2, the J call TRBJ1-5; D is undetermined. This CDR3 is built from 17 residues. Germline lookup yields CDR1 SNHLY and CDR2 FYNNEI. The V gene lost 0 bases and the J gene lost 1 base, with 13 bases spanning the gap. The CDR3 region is CASSEASDFPSNQPQHF. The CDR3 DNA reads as TGTGCCAGCAGTGAAGCGTCAGATTTCCCAAGCAATCAGCCCCAGCATTTT.

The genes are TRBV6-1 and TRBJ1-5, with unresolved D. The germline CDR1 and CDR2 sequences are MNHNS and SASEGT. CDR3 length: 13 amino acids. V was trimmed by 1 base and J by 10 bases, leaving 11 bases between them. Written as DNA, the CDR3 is TGTGCCAGCAGTGAAGATCCCCCGCGACCCCAGCATTTT. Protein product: CASSEDPPRPQHF.

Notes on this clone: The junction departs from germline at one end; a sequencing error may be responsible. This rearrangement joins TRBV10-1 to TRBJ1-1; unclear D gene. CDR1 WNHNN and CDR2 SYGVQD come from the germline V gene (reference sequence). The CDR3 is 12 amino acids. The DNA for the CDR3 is TGCGCCAGCAGTGACCAAAACAATGAAGCTTTCTTT. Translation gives CASSDQNNEAFF.

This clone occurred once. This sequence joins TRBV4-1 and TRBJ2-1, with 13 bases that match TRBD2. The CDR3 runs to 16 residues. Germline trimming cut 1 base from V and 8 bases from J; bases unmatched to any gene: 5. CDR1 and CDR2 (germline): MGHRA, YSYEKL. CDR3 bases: TGCGCCAGCAGCCAAGCCGGACTAGCGGGAGCGGATGAGCAGTTCTTC. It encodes CASSQAGLAGADEQFF.

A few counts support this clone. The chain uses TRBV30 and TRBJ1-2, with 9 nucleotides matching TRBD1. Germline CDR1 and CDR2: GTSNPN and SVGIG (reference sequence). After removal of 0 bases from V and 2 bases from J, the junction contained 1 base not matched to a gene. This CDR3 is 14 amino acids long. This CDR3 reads CAWSVGTGNYGYTF. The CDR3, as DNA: TGTGCCTGGAGTGTAGGGACAGGGAACTATGGCTACACCTTC.

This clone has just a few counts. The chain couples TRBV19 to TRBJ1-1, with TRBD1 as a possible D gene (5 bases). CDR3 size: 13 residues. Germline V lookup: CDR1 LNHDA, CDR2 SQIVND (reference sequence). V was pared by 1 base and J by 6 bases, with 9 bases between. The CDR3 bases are TGTGCCAGTAGTATAGCGGGGACTGCTGAAGCTTTCTTT. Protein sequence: CASSIAGTAEAFF.

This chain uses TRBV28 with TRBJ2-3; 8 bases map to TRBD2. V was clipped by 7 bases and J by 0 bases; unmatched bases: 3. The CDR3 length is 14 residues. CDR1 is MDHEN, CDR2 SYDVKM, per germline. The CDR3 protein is CASNSGRSTDTQYF. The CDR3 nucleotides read TGTGCCAGCAACAGCGGGAGAAGCACAGATACGCAGTATTTT.

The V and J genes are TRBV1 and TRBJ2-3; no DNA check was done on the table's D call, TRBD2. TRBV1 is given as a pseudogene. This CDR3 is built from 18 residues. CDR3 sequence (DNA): TGCACCAGCAGCCAAGGCCCTAGCGGGAGAGAACGCACAGATACGCAGTATTTT. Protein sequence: CTSSQGPSGRERTDTQYF.

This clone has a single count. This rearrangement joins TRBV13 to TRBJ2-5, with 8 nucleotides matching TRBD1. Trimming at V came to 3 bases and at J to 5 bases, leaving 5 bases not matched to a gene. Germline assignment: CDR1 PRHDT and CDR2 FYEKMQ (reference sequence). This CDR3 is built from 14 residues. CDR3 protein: CASSFPTGGETQYF. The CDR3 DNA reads TGTGCCAGCAGCTTCCCAACAGGGGGGGAGACCCAGTACTTC.

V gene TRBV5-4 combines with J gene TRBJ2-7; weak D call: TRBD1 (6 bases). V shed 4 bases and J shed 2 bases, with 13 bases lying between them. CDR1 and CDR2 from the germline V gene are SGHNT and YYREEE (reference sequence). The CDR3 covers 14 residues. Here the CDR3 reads CASSQDRQAYEQYF. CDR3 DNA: TGTGCCAGCAGCCAGGACAGACAAGCCTACGAGCAGTACTTC.

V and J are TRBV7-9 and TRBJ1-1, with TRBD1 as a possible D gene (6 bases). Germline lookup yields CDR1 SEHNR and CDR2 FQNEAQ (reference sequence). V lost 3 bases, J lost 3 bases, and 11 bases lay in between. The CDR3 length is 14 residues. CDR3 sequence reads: CASSFGEGDTEAFF. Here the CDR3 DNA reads TGTGCCAGCAGCTTCGGGGAGGGGGACACTGAAGCTTTCTTT.

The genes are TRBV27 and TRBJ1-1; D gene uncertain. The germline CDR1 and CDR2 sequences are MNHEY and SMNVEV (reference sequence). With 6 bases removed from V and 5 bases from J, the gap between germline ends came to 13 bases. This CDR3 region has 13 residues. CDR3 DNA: TGTGCCAGCAGGCCGCTGGGAGGAACTGAAGCTTTCTTT. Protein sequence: CASRPLGGTEAFF.

DNA for the CDR3: TGTGCCAGCAGTTCTGGTAGCGGGACGGTTACAGATACGCAGTATTTT. Translated: CASSSGSGTVTDTQYF. The chain combines TRBV6-5 with TRBJ2-3, with 8 bases aligning to TRBD2. This CDR3 is 16 amino acids long. Germline-derived CDR1 and CDR2 are MNHEY and SVGAGI. After removal of 4 bases from V and 3 bases from J, the junction contained 9 bases not matched to a gene.

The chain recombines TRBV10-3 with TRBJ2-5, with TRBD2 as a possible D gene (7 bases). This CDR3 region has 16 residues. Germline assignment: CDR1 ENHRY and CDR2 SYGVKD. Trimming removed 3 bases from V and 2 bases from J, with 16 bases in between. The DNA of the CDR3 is TGTGCCATCAGTGAAGTGGGGGGGGGCCGACAAGAGACCCAGTACTTC. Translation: CAISEVGGGRQETQYF.

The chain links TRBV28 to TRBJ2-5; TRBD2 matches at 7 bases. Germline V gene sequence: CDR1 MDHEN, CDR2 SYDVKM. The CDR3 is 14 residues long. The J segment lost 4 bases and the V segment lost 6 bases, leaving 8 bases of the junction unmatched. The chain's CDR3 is CASRRRGEVETQYF. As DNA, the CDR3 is TGTGCCAGCAGGCGACGGGGGGAGGTAGAGACCCAGTACTTC.

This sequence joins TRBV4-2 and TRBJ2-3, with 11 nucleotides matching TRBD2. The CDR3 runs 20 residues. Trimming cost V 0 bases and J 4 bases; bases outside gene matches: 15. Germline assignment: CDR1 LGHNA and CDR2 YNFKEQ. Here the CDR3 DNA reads TGTGCCAGCAGCCAAGATGGGATCTCTAGCGGGGGGTTTATACCAGATACGCAGTATTTT. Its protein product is CASSQDGISSGGFIPDTQYF.

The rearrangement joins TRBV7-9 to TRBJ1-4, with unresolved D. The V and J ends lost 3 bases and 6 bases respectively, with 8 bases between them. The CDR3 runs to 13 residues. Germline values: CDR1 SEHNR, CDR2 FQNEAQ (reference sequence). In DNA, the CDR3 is TGTGCCAGCAGCTTCGAGCAGGATGAAAAACTGTTTTTT. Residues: CASSFEQDEKLFF.

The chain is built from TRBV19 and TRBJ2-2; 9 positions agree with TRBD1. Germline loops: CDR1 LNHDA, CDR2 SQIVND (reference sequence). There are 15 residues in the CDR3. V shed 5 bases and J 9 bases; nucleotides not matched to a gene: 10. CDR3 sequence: CASSVDRGLDRELFF. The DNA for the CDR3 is TGTGCCAGTAGTGTGGACAGGGGACTCGACCGGGAGCTGTTTTTT.

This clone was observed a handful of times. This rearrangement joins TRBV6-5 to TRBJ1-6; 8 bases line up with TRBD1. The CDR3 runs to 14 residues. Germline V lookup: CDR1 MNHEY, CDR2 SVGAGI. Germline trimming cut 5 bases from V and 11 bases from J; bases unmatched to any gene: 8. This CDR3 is CASSTGQGTTPLHF. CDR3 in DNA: TGTGCCAGCAGTACCGGACAGGGCACGACACCCCTCCACTTT.

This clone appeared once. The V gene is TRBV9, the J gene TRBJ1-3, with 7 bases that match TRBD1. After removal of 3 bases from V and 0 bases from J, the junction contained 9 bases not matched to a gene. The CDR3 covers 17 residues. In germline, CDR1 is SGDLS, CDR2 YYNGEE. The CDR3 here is CASSAPGTACSGNTIYF. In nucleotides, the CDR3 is TGTGCCAGCAGCGCCCCCGGGACAGCCTGCTCTGGAAACACCATATATTTT.

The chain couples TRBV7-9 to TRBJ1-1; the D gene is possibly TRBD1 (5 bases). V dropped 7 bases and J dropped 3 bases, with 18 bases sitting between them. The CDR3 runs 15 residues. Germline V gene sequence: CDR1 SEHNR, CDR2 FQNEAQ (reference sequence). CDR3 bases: TGTGCCAGCACCCCCCAGCAGGCGGGGCACACTGAAGCTTTCTTT. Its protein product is CASTPQQAGHTEAFF.

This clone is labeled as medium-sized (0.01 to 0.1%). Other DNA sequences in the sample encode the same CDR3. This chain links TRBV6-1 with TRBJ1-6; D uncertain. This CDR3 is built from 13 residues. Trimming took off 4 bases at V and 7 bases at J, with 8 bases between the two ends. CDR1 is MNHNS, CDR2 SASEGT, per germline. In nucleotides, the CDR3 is TGTGCCAGCAGTGGCGGTGAAAATTCACCCCTCCACTTT. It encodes CASSGGENSPLHF.

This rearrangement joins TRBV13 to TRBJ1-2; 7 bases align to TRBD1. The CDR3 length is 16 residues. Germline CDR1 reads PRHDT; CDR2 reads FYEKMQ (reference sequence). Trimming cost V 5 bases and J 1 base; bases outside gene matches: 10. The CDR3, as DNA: TGTGCCAGCAGCCCCAACAGGGGCGGTAATAACTATGGCTACACCTTC. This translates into CASSPNRGGNNYGYTF.

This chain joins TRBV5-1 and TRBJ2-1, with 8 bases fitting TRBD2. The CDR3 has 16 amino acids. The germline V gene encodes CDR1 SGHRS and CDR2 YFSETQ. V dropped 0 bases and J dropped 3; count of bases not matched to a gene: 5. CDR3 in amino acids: CASSLEAGAGYNEQFF. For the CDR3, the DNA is TGCGCCAGCAGCTTGGAAGCGGGAGCTGGCTACAATGAGCAGTTCTTC.

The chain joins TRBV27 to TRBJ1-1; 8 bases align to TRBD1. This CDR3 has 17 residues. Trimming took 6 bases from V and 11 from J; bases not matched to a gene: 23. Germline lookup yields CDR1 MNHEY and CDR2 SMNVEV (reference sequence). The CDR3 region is CASRLGPGTGEGEGAFF. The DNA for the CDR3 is TGTGCCAGCAGGTTGGGACCCGGGACAGGAGAGGGTGAGGGGGCTTTCTTT.

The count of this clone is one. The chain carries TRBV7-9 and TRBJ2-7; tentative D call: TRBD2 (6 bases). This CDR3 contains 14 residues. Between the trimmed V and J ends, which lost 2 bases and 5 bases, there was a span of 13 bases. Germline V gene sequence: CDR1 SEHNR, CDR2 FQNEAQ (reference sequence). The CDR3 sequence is CASSLMEGGDEQYF. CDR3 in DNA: TGTGCCAGCAGCTTAATGGAGGGTGGAGACGAGCAGTACTTC.

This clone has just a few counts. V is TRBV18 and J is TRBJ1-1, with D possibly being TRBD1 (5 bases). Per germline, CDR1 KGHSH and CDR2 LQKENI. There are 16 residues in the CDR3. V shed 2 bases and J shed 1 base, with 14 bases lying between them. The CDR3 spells CASSPRTTDGNTEAFF. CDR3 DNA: TGTGCCAGCTCACCAAGAACGACAGATGGGAACACTGAAGCTTTCTTT.